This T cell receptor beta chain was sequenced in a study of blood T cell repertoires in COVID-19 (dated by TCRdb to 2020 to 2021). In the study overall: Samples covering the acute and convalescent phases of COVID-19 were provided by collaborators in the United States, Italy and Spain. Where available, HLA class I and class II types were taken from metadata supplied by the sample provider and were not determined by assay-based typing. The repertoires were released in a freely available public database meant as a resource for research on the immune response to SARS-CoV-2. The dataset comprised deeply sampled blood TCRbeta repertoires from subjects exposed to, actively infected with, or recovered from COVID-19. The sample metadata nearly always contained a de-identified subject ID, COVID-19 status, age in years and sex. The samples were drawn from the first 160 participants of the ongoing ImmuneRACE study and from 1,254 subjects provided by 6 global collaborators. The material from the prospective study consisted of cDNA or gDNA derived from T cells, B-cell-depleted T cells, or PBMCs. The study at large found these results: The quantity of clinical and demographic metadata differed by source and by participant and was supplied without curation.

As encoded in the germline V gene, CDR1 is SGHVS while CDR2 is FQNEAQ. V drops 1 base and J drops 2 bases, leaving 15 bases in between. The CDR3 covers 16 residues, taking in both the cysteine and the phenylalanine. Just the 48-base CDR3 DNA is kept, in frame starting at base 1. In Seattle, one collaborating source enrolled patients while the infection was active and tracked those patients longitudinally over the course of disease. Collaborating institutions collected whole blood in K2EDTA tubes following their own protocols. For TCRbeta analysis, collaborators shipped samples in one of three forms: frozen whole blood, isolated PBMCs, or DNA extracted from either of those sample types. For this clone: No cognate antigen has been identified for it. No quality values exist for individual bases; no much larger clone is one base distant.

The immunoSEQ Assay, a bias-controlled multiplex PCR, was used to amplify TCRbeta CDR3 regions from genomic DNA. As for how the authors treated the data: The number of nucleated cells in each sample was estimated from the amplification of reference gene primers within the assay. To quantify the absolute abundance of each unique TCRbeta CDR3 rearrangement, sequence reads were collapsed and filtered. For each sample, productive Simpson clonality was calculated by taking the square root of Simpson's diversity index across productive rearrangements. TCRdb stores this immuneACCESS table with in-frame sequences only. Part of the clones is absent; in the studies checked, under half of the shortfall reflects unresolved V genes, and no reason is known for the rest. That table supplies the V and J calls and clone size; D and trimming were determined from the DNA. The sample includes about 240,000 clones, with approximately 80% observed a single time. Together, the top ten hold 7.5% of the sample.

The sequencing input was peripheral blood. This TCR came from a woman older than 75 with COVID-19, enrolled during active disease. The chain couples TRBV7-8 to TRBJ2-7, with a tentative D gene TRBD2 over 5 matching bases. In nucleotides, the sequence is TGTGCCAGCAGCTTAGTACTAGGGTGGAGACCCTACGAGCAGTACTTC. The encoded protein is CASSLVLGWRPYEQYF.